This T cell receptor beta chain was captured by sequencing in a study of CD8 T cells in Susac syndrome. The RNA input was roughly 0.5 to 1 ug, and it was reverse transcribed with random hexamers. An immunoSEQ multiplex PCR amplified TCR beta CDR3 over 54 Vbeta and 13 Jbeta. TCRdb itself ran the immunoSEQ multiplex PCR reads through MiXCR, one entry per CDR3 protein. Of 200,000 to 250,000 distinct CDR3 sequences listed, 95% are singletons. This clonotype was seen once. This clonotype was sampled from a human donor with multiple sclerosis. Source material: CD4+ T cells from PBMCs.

The CDR3 nucleotides read TGCGCCAGCAGCCAAGTTTGGGGAGCTAGACAGCCCCAGCATTTT. Translation: CASSQVWGARQPQHF. This chain uses TRBV4-1 with TRBJ1-5; the D is unclear. Per germline, CDR1 MGHRA and CDR2 YSYEKL. The CDR3 runs 15 residues. Deletions cut 1 base from V and 7 bases from J, with 14 bases between.